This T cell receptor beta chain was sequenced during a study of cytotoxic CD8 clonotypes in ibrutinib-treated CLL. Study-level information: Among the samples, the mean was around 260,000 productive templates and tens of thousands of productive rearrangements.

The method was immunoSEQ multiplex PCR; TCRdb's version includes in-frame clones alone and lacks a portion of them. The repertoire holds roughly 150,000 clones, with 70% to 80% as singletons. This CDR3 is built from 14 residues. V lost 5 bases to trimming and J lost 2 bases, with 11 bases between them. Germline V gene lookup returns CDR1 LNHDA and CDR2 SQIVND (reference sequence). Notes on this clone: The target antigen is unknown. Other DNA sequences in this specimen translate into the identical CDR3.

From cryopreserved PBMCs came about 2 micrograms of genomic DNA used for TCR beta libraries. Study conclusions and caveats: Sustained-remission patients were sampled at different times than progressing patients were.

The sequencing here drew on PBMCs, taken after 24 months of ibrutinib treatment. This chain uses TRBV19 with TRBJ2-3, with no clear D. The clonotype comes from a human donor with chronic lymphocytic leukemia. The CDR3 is CASSHRAITDTQYF. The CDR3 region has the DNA TGTGCCAGTAGTCATCGGGCAATCACAGATACGCAGTATTTT. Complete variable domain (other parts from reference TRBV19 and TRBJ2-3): DGGITQSPKYLFRKEGQNVTLSCEQNLNHDAMYWYRQDPGQGLRLIYYSQIVNDFQKGDIAEGYSVSREKKESFPLTVTSAQKNPTAFYLCASSHRAITDTQYFGPGTRLTVL.